The 5 T cell receptor beta chains below all came from one sample that was sequenced in a study of immune evolution from preneoplasia to lung adenocarcinoma. Sequencing was performed with immunoSEQ multiplex PCR; in TCRdb, only in-frame clones are kept and a portion is missing. The repertoire includes about 5,800 clones, around 79% of them detected once, and about 22% sits in the top ten. The sequenced sample consisted of FFPE adjacent normal lung tissue. These receptor sequences come from a person aged 60-80 years with lung adenocarcinoma.

The CDR3 is CASRDRDYGNQPQHF. The CDR3 DNA follows: TGTGCCAGCAGAGACCGGGACTATGGCAATCAGCCCCAGCATTTT. V is TRBV6-1 and J is TRBJ1-5; TRBD1 is a possible D gene (5 bases). The CDR3 sequence is 15 residues long. V gave up 6 bases and J gave up 2 bases, with 14 bases separating them. Per germline, CDR1 MNHNS and CDR2 SASEGT.

The table lists this clone with a few counts. The J gene is TRBJ2-5, the V gene TRBV7-6, with D hard to call. Germline CDR1 reads SGHVS; CDR2 reads FNYEAQ. The CDR3 sequence is 13 residues long. V was cut by 5 bases and J by 2 bases, with 9 bases left in between. The CDR3 spells CASSLATQETQYF. In nucleotides, the CDR3 is TGTGCCAGCAGCCTGGCAACGCAAGAGACCCAGTACTTC.

V and J are TRBV6-4 and TRBJ2-3, with 10 bases matching TRBD1. The V gene's germline CDR1 is MRHNA and CDR2 SNTAGT. The CDR3 totals 14 residues. The V segment lost 2 bases and the J segment 4 bases; nucleotides outside the gene matches: 0. The CDR3 spells CASSDGQGADTQYF. CDR3 nucleotide sequence: TGTGCCAGCAGTGACGGACAGGGGGCAGATACGCAGTATTTT.

V usage is TRBV6-6 and J usage is TRBJ1-3, with D possibly TRBD1 on 5 matching bases. V lost 8 bases and J 4 bases, leaving 21 bases between the germline ends. The length of the CDR3 is 16 residues. Germline V CDR1 and CDR2: MNHNY, SVGAGI (reference sequence). CDR3 sequence: CASETGIQGVGNTIYF. The CDR3 coding sequence is TGTGCCAGCGAGACCGGGATCCAAGGGGTAGGAAACACCATATATTTT.

The chain recombines TRBV4-1 with TRBJ1-4; 8 bases map to TRBD1. This CDR3 is 16 amino acids long. Looked up from germline, CDR1 is MGHRA and CDR2 is YSYEKL. V was pared by 1 base and J by 4 bases, with 5 bases of the junction left unmatched. CDR3 coding DNA: TGCGCCAGCAGCCAAGTTACCGGGACAGGTAATGAAAAACTGTTTTTT. Its translation: CASSQVTGTGNEKLFF.